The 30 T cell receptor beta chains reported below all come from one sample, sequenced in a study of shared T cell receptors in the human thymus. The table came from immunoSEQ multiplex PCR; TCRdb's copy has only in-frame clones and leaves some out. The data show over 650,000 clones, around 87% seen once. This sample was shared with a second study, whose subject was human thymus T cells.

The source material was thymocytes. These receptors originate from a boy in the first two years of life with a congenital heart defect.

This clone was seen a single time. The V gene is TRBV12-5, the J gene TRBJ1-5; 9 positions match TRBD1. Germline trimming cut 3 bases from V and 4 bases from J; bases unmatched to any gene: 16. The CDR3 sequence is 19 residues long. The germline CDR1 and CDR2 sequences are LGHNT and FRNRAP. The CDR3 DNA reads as TGTGCTAGTGGTTTCTTCGAGACCAAGACAGGGGGTGGGAATCAGCCCCAGCATTTT. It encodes CASGFFETKTGGGNQPQHF.

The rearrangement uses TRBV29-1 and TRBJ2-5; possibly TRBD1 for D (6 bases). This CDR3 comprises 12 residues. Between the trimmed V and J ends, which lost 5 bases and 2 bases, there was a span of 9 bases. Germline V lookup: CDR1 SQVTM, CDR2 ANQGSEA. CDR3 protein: CSVLQGQETQYF. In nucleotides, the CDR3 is TGCAGCGTTCTACAGGGACAAGAGACCCAGTACTTC.

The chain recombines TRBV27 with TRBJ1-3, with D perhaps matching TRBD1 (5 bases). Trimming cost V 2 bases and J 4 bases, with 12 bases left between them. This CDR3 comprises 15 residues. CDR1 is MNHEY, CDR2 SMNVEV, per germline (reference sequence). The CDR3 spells CASSLRGRAGNTIYF. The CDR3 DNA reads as TGTGCCAGCAGTTTAAGGGGCAGGGCCGGAAACACCATATATTTT.

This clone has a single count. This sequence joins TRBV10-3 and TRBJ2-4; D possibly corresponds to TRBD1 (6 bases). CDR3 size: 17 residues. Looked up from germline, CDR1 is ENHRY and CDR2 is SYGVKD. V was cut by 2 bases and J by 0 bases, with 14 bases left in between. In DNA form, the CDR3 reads TGTGCCATCAGTGAGGCGGACAGAAGTCTAGCCAAAAACATTCAGTACTTC. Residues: CAISEADRSLAKNIQYF.

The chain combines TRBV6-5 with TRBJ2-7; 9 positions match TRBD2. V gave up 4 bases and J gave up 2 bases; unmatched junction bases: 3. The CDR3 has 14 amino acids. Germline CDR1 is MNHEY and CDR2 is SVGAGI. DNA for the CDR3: TGTGCCAGCAGTTTGACTAGCGGTCCCTACGAGCAGTACTTC. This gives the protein CASSLTSGPYEQYF.

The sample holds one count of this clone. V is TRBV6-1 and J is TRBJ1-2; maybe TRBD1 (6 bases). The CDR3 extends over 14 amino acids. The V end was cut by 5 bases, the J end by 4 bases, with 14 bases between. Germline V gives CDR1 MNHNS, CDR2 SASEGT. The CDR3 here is CASSIRDTSYGYTF. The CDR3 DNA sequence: TGTGCCAGCAGTATCCGGGACACTTCCTATGGCTACACCTTC.

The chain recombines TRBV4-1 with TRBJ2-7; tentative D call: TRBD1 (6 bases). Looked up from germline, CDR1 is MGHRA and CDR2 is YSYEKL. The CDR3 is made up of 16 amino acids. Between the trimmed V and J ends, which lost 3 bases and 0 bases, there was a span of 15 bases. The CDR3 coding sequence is TGCGCCAGCAGCCAGACTCCAGGGGCACTCTCCTACGAGCAGTACTTC. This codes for CASSQTPGALSYEQYF.

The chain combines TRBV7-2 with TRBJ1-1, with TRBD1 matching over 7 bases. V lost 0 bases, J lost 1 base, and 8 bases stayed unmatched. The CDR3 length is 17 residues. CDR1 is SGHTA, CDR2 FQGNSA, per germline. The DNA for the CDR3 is TGTGCCAGCAGCTTAGCGCCGAAGACAGGGTGGAACACTGAAGCTTTCTTT. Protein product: CASSLAPKTGWNTEAFF.

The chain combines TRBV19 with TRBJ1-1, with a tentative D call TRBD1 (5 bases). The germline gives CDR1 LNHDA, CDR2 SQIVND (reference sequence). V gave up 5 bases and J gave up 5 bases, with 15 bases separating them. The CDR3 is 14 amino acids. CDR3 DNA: TGTGCCAGTAGTCGGGCAGGGAAGGGGACTGAAGCTTTCTTT. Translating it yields CASSRAGKGTEAFF.

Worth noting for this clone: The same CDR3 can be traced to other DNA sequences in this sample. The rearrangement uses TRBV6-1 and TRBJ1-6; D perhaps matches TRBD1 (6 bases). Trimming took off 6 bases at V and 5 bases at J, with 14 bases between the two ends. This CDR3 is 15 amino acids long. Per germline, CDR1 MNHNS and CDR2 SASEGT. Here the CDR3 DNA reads TGTGCCAGCAGGAAAGGGGGTAGGGATAATTCACCCCTCCACTTT. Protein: CASRKGGRDNSPLHF.

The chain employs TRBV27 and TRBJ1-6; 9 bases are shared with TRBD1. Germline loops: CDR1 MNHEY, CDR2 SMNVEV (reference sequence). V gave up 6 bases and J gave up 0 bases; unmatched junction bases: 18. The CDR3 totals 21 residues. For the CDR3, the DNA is TGTGCCAGCAGCTTACCCCTCGACAGGGGGATCTTGAGCTCCTATAATTCACCCCTCCACTTT. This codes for CASSLPLDRGILSSYNSPLHF.

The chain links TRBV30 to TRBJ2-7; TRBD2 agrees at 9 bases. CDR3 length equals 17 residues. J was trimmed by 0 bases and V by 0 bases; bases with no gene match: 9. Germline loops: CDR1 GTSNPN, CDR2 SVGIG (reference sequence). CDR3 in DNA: TGTGCCTGGAGTGTAGTTTTTAGCGGGGGTTACTCCTACGAGCAGTACTTC. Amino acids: CAWSVVFSGGYSYEQYF.

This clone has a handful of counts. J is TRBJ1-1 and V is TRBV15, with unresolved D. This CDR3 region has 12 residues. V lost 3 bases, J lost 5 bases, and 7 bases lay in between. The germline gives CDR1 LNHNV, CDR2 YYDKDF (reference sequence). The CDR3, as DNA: TGTGCCACCAGCAGGACGAGGACTGAAGCTTTCTTT. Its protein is CATSRTRTEAFF.

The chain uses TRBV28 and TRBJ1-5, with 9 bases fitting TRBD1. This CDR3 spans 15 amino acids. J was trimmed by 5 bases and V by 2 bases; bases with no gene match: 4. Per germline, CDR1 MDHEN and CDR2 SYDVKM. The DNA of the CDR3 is TGTGCCAGCAGTTTAGGAACAGGGGGCCATCAGCCCCAGCATTTT. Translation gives CASSLGTGGHQPQHF.

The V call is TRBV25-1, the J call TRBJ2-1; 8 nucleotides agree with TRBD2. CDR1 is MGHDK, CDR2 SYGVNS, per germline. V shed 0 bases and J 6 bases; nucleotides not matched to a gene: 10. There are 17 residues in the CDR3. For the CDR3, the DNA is TGTGCCAGCAGTGAATATATAAATTCGGGGGGGATCAATGAGCAGTTCTTC. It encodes CASSEYINSGGINEQFF.

As DNA, the CDR3 is TGTGCCAGCAGCTTAGCGCCCAGGGCTAACTATGGCTACACCTTC. Its protein is CASSLAPRANYGYTF. V gene TRBV7-2 combines with J gene TRBJ1-2, with D tentatively TRBD1 (5 bases). CDR1 SGHTA and CDR2 FQGNSA come from the germline V gene. The V and J ends lost 0 bases and 0 bases respectively, with 8 bases between them. CDR3 length: 15 amino acids. Variable domain in full (rest from reference TRBV7-2 and TRBJ1-2): GAGVSQSPSNKVTEKGKDVELRCDPISGHTALYWYRQSLGQGLEFLIYFQGNSAPDKSGLPSDRFSAERTGGSVSTLTIQRTQQEDSAVYLCASSLAPRANYGYTFGSGTRLTVV.

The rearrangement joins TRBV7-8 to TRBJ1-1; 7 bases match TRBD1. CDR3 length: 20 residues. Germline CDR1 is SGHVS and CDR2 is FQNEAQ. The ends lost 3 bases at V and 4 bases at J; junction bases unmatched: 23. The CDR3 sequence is CASSFTGAYSTPLSSTEAFF. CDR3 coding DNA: TGTGCCAGCAGCTTCACAGGGGCGTACTCAACTCCGCTATCTAGCACTGAAGCTTTCTTT.

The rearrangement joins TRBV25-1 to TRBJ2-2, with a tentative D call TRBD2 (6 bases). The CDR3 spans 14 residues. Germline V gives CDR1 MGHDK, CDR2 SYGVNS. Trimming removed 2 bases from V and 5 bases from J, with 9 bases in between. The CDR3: CASSEPGTTGELFF. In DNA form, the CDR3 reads TGTGCCAGCAGTGAACCCGGGACTACCGGGGAGCTGTTTTTT.

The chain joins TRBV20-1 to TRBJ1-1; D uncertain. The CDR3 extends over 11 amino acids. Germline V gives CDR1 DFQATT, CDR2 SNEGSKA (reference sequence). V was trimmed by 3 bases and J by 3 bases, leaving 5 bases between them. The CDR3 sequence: CSARSYTEAFF. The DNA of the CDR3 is TGCAGTGCTAGGAGTTACACTGAAGCTTTCTTT.

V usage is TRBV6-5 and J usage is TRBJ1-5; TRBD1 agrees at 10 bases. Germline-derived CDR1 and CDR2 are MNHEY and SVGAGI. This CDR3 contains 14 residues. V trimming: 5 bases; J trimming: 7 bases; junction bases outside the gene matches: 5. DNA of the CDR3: TGTGCCAGCAGTATCGGGACAGGGGCCCAGCCCCAGCATTTT. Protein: CASSIGTGAQPQHF.

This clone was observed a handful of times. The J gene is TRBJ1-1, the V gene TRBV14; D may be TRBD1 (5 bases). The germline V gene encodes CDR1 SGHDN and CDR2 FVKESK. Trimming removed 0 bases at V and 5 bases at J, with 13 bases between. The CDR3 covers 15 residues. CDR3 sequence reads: CASSQDCGRGTEAFF. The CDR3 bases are TGTGCCAGCAGCCAAGATTGCGGGAGGGGTACTGAAGCTTTCTTT.

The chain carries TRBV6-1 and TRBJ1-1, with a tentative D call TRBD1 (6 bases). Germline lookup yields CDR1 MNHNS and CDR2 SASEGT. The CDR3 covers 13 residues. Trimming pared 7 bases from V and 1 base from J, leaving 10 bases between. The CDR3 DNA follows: TGTGCCAGCAAACTGGACAGGAACACTGAAGCTTTCTTT. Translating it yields CASKLDRNTEAFF.

The CDR3 DNA sequence: TGTGCCAGCCTGGGACATGGCGAGCAGTACTTC. It translates to CASLGHGEQYF. This chain uses TRBV19 with TRBJ2-7, with D possibly matching TRBD1 (6 bases). V lost 9 bases to trimming and J lost 6 bases, with 12 bases between them. In germline, CDR1 is LNHDA, CDR2 SQIVND (reference sequence). CDR3 length: 11 amino acids. The full variable domain, completed using reference TRBV19 and TRBJ2-7, is DGGITQSPKYLFRKEGQNVTLSCEQNLNHDAMYWYRQDPGQGLRLIYYSQIVNDFQKGDIAEGYSVSREKKESFPLTVTSAQKNPTAFYLCASLGHGEQYFGPGTRLTVT.

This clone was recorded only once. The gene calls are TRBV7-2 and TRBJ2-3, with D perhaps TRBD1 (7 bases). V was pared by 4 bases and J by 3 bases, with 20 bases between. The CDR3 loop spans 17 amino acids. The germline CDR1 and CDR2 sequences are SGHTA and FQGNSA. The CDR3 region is CASSSHYTGDSTDTQYF. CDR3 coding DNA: TGTGCCAGCAGCTCCCATTATACGGGGGACAGTACAGATACGCAGTATTTT.

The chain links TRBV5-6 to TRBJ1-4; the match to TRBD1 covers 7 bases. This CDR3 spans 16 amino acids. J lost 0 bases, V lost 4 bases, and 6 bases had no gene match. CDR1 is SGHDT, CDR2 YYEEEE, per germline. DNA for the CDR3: TGTGCCAGCAGCAGGGACAGAGGATCAACTAATGAAAAACTGTTTTTT. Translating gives CASSRDRGSTNEKLFF.

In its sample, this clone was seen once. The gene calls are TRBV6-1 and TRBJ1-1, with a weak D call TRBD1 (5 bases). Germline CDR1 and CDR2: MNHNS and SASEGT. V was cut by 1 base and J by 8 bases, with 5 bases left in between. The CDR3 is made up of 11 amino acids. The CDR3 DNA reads TGTGCCAGCAGTGAAGACAGGGAAGCTTTCTTT. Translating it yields CASSEDREAFF.

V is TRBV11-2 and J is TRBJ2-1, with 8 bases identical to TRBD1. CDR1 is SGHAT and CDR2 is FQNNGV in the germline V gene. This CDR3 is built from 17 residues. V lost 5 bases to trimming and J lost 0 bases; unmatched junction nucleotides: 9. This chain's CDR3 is CASSTYGQGLSYNEQFF. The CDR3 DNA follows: TGTGCCAGCAGCACATACGGACAGGGCCTCTCCTACAATGAGCAGTTCTTC. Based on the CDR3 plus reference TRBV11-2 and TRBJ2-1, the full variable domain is EAGVAQSPRYKIIEKRQSVAFWCNPISGHATLYWYQQILGQGPKLLIQFQNNGVVDDSQLPKDRFSAERLKGVDSTLKIQPAKLEDSAVYLCASSTYGQGLSYNEQFFGPGTRLTVL.

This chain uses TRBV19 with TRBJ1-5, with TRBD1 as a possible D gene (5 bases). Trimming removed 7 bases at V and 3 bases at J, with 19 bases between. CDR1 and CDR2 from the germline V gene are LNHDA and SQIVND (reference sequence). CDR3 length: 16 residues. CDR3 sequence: CASTIMRGSPNQPQHF. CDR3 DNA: TGTGCCAGTACCATTATGCGGGGGTCCCCCAATCAGCCCCAGCATTTT.

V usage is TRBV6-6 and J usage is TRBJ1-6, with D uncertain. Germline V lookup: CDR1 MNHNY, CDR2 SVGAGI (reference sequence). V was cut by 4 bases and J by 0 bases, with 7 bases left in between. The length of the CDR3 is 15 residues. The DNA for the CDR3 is TGTGCCAGCAGTTTTTGGAGCTCCTATAATTCACCCCTCCACTTT. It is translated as CASSFWSSYNSPLHF.

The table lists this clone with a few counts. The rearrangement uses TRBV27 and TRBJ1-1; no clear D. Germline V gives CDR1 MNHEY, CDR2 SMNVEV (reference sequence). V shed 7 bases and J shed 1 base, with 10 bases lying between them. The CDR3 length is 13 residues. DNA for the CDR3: TGTGCCAGCAAGGAGGCAAAGAACACTGAAGCTTTCTTT. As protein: CASKEAKNTEAFF.